Shown below are 21 T cell receptor beta chains from a single sample sequenced in a study of tumor and adjacent non-tumor tissue in lung cancer. TCRbeta libraries were built with three rounds of nested PCR, modified from ARM-PCR. TCRdb reanalysed the multiplex PCR reads using MiXCR and keeps one entry per CDR3 protein. Of over 110,000 distinct CDR3 sequences in the sample, 66% were seen once. The template was RNA from unsorted bulk tissue. The specimen sequenced was lung tumor tissue. The receptors originated from a man in his sixties with small cell lung cancer.

This clonotype has a single count. The junction departs from the called germline gene at one end, perhaps through a read error. This chain links TRBV11-1 with TRBJ2-1; D uncertain. Looked up from germline, CDR1 is SGHAT and CDR2 is FQDESV (reference sequence). This CDR3 has 14 residues. The CDR3 sequence: CAGSLDSPKNEQFF. The CDR3 DNA follows: TGTGCCGGCAGCTTAGACTCCCCGAAGAATGAGCAGTTCTTC.

About this clonotype itself: This may be a read error: a much more frequent sequence differs by one nucleotide. CDR3 region: CSARTLSGANVLTF. CDR3 bases: TGCAGCGCCCGGACACTCTCTGGGGCCAACGTCCTGACTTTC. The chain joins TRBV29-1 to TRBJ2-6; D perhaps matches TRBD1 (5 bases). V was shortened by 7 bases and J by 0 bases, with 10 bases between the two germline ends. The V gene's germline CDR1 is SQVTM and CDR2 ANQGSEA. The CDR3 totals 14 residues.

This clonotype has at least ten counts. The chain recombines TRBV5-1 with TRBJ2-5; 8 bases map to TRBD2. The CDR3 totals 15 residues. Germline CDR1 and CDR2: SGHRS and YFSETQ. The V gene end was trimmed by 1 base and the J gene end by 1 base; junction bases not matched to a gene: 3. The CDR3 region is CASSLLSGTQETQYF. The CDR3 DNA reads TGCGCCAGCAGCTTGCTTAGCGGGACCCAAGAGACCCAGTACTTC.

About this clonotype itself: Since no conserved phenylalanine or tryptophan closes the CDR3, a read error is the likely cause. The chain is built from TRBV11-3 and TRBJ2-3; 9 nucleotides match TRBD2. CDR3 size: 14 residues. Germline assignment: CDR1 SGHNT and CDR2 YENEEA. The CDR3: CASSQREERVTQYS. CDR3 nucleotides: TGTGCAAGCAGTCAGCGGGAGGAGCGGGTTACGCAGTATTCT.

This clonotype has only a few counts. The chain carries TRBV24-1 and TRBJ2-1; no definite D call. CDR1 and CDR2 (germline): KGHDR, SFDVKD. The CDR3 loop spans 18 amino acids. V was pared by 3 bases and J by 0 bases, with 17 bases between. DNA for the CDR3: TGTGCCACCAGTGATAAACGGGTCTATCAGAGCTCCTACAATGAGCAGTTCTTC. Translated, it gives CATSDKRVYQSSYNEQFF.

Only a few counts were recorded for this clonotype. The rearrangement uses TRBV20-1 and TRBJ2-1; no clear D. Between the trimmed V and J ends, which lost 2 bases and 4 bases, there was a span of 24 bases. The germline V gene has CDR1 DFQATT and CDR2 SNEGSKA (reference sequence). CDR3 size: 18 residues. The CDR3 DNA follows: TGCAGTGCTAGAATCCATCCGGCCGTCCTTCGTTCATACAATGAGCAGTTCTTC. Amino acids: CSARIHPAVLRSYNEQFF.

In its sample, this clonotype was seen many times. The chain links TRBV12-5 to TRBJ2-3; 9 nucleotides line up with TRBD1. The CDR3 has 14 residues. The germline V gene has CDR1 LGHNT and CDR2 FRNRAP. The V gene end was trimmed by 6 bases and the J gene end by 1 base; junction bases not matched to a gene: 2. The CDR3 region has the DNA TGTGCTAGTGGATACAGGGGGCGCACAGATACGCAGTATTTT. Protein sequence: CASGYRGRTDTQYF.

Concerning this clonotype itself: A much bigger clone sits one base away, suggesting this may be a read error. The V and J genes are TRBV5-6 and TRBJ2-2; the match to TRBD2 covers 10 bases. The germline CDR1 and CDR2 sequences are SGHDT and YYEEEE. This CDR3 has 18 amino acids. The CDR3 bases are TGTACCAGCAGCTTGGGCCTAGCGGGAGTACGCGGCACCGGGGAGCTGTTTTTT. It yields the protein CTSSLGLAGVRGTGELFF.

Concerning this clonotype: Likely a read error: the CDR3 ends without its conserved phenylalanine or tryptophan. The chain combines TRBV11-3 with TRBJ2-1, with 9 nucleotides matching TRBD1. The ends lost 9 bases at V and 8 bases at J; junction bases unmatched: 11. Germline V gene sequence: CDR1 SGHNT, CDR2 YENEEA. CDR3 length: 14 residues. The CDR3 sequence: CASNSRQGVYEQFI. CDR3 bases: TGTGCCAGTAACTCGAGACAGGGGGTCTATGAGCAGTTCATC.

The chain has TRBV5-1 and TRBJ2-3; D remains unclear. The CDR3 totals 13 residues. Germline loops: CDR1 SGHRS, CDR2 YFSETQ. V lost 2 bases and J lost 6, with 10 bases in between. The CDR3 DNA follows: TGCGCCAGCAGCTTATTGGTGGAGGATACGCAGTATTTT. It yields the protein CASSLLVEDTQYF.

In the case of this clonotype: Relative to the germline gene, one junction end is altered; a read error may explain this. V is TRBV11-2 and J is TRBJ2-5, with D possibly TRBD1 on 6 matching bases. From germline, CDR1 is SGHAT and CDR2 FQNNGV. The CDR3 is 15 amino acids. CDR3 amino acids: CARSLKLTGLETQWF. The CDR3 DNA reads as TGTGCCAGAAGCTTGAAACTGACAGGTCTAGAGACCCAGTGGTTC.

This clonotype was counted a single time. This may come from a read error, since a much larger clone is one base off. The chain carries TRBV7-9 and TRBJ2-5, with D possibly TRBD2 on 6 matching bases. Germline CDR1 reads SEHNR; CDR2 reads FQNEAQ (reference sequence). This CDR3 is 15 amino acids long. The ends were cut back, 8 bases at V and 4 bases at J, with 20 bases in the middle. In nucleotides, the CDR3 is TGTGCCAGCGGCCGAAACGCGGGAAAGTTAGAGACCCAGTACTTC. Its protein product is CASGRNAGKLETQYF.

Concerning this clonotype: Its ends do not fully match the called genes, so a read error is possible. The chain has TRBV11-2 and TRBJ2-1; D uncertain. Germline CDR1 and CDR2: SGHAT and FQNNGV. The CDR3 totals 13 residues. As DNA, the CDR3 is TGTGTCAGCAGCCGGAACTCCTACAATGAGCAGTTCTTC. Translation gives CVSSRNSYNEQFF.

Notes on this clonotype: This sequence may be a read error, since a much larger clone differs from it by one base. The chain links TRBV5-4 to TRBJ2-5; D unclear. CDR3 length: 15 residues. In germline, CDR1 is SGHNT, CDR2 YYREEE (reference sequence). CDR3 in DNA: TGTGCCAGCAGCTTTTCCTCCCTCCTAACAGAGTCCCAGTACTTC. Its protein product is CASSFSSLLTESQYF.

The chain carries TRBV6-4 and TRBJ2-1; 7 bases match TRBD2. This CDR3 spans 12 amino acids. After removal of 0 bases from V and 10 bases from J, the junction contained 0 bases not matched to a gene. Per germline, CDR1 MRHNA and CDR2 SNTAGT. The CDR3, as DNA: TGTGCCAGCAGTGACTCGACTAGCGAGCAGTTCTTC. It translates to CASSDSTSEQFF.

Comments on this clonotype: Possible read error: a much larger clone is one base away. Here the CDR3 omits its conserved ending phenylalanine or tryptophan, so a read error is the likely source. The chain is built from TRBV28 and TRBJ2-1; D not resolved. The CDR3 contains 13 residues. V was cut by 3 bases and J by 10 bases, with 13 bases left in between. Germline V lookup: CDR1 MDHEN, CDR2 SYDVKM. CDR3 amino acids: CASSFPTRLEQFL. In DNA form, the CDR3 reads TGTGCCAGCAGTTTCCCTACTCGGCTGGAGCAGTTCTTA.

On this clonotype itself: This may stem from a read error, because a much larger clone lies one nucleotide away. The V and J genes are TRBV20-1 and TRBJ2-2, with 10 bases that match TRBD2. Germline V gene data show CDR1 as DFQATT and CDR2 as SNEGSKA (reference sequence). The CDR3 consists of 17 residues. J gave up 3 bases and V 0 bases, and 7 bases lay outside the gene matches. The CDR3 bases are TGCAGTGCTAGAGACTTGCTAGCGGGAGTTGACACCGGGGAGCTGTTTTTT. Amino acid sequence: CSARDLLAGVDTGELFF.

About this clonotype itself: Just one base apart from a much larger clone, this may be a read error. The chain couples TRBV29-1 to TRBJ2-3; 7 bases are shared with TRBD2. Germline values: CDR1 SQVTM, CDR2 ANQGSEA. With 6 bases clipped from V and 6 bases from J, the junction kept 9 bases outside the gene matches. The CDR3 contains 13 residues. The CDR3, as DNA: TGCAGCGTGGGACTAACGATCTCCGATACGCAGTATTTT. Translated, it gives CSVGLTISDTQYF.

This clonotype was observed a handful of times. V is TRBV11-2 and J is TRBJ2-2; D gene uncertain. The V end lost 4 bases, the J end lost 7 bases, and 7 bases lay between the germline ends. The CDR3 has 12 amino acids. Per germline, CDR1 SGHAT and CDR2 FQNNGV. The CDR3 coding sequence is TGTGCCAGCAGCTCCTTGTACGGGGAGCTGTTTTTT. It specifies CASSSLYGELFF.

The chain carries TRBV11-1 and TRBJ2-1; D possibly corresponds to TRBD1 (5 bases). The germline V and J ends were trimmed by 2 bases and 5 bases, with 22 bases remaining between them. The germline V gene encodes CDR1 SGHAT and CDR2 FQDESV (reference sequence). The CDR3 runs to 18 residues. In DNA, the CDR3 is TGTGCCAGCAGCTTAATCTCGGCAGGGATGCCCCTGCACAATGAGCAGTTCTTC. Its protein is CASSLISAGMPLHNEQFF. Full variable domain (outside the CDR3, taken from reference TRBV11-1 and TRBJ2-1): EAEVAQSPRYKITEKSQAVAFWCDPISGHATLYWYRQILGQGPELLVQFQDESVVDDSQLPKDRFSAERLKGVDSTLKIQPAELGDSAMYLCASSLISAGMPLHNEQFFGPGTRLTVL.

In regard to this clonotype: This may stem from a read error, because a much larger clone lies one nucleotide away. The chain uses TRBV27 and TRBJ2-1, with D uncertain. The germline CDR1 and CDR2 sequences are MNHEY and SMNVEV (reference sequence). Trimming shortened V by 8 bases and J by 4 bases, and 15 bases separated the two germline ends. The CDR3 has 14 residues. CDR3 sequence reads: CASLKSGSYNEQFF. CDR3 nucleotides: TGTGCCAGCTTAAAGAGTGGCAGTTACAATGAGCAGTTCTTC.